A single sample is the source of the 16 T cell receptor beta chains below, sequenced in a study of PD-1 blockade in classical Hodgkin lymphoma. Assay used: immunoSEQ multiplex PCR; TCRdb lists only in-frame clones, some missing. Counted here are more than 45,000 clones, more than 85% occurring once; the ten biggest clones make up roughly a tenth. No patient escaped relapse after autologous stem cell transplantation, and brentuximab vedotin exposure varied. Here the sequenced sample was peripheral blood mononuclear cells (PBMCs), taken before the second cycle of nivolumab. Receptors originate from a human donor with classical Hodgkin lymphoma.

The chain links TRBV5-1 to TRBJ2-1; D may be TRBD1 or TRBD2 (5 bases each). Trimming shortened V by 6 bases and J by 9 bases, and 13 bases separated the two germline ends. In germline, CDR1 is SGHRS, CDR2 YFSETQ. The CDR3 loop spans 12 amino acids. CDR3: CASIAAGTEQFF. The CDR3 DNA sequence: TGCGCCAGCATCGCCGCAGGGACTGAGCAGTTCTTC.

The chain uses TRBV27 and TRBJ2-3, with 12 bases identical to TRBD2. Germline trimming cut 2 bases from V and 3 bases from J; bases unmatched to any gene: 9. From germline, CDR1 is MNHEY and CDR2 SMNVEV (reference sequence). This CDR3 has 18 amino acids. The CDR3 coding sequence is TGTGCCAGCAGTTTAACCGGACTAGCGGGGCAAAGGACAGATACGCAGTATTTT. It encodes CASSLTGLAGQRTDTQYF.

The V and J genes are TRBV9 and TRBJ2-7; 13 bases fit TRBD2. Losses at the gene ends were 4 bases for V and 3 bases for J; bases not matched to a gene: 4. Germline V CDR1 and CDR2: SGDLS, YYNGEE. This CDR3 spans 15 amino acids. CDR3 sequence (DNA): TGTGCCAGCAGCCGGACTAGCGGGGGACACTACGAGCAGTACTTC. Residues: CASSRTSGGHYEQYF.

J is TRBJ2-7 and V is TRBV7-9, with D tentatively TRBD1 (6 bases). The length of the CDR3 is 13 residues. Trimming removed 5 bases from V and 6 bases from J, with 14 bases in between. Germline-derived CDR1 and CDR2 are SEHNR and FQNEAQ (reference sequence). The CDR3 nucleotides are TGTGCCAGCAGCAACCGGGACATCAGCGAGCAGTACTTC. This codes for CASSNRDISEQYF.

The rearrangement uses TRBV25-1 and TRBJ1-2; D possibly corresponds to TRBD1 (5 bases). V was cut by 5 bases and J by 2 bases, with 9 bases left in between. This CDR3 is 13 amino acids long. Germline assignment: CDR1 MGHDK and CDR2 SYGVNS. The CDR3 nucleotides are TGTGCCAGCAGTCCAACAGGCAACTATGGCTACACCTTC. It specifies CASSPTGNYGYTF.

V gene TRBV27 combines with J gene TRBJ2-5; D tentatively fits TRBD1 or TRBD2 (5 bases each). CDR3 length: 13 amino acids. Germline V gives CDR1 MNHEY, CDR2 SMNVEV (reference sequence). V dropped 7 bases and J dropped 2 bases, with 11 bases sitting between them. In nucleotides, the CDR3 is TGTGCCAGCACCAAAGAGGGGCAAGAGACCCAGTACTTC. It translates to CASTKEGQETQYF.

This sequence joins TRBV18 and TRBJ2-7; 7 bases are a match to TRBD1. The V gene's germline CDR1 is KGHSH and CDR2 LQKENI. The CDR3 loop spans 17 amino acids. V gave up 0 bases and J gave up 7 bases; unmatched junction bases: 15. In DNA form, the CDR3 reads TGTGCCAGCTCACCACCGAACTCCCTGGGACAGCGAGGGGAGCAGTACTTC. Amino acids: CASSPPNSLGQRGEQYF.

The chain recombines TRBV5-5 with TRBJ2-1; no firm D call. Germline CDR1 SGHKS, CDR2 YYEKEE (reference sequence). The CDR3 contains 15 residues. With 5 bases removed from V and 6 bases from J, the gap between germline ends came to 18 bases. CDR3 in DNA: TGTGCCAGCAGTTCCCCCCCCATGGATCCCAATGAGCAGTTCTTC. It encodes CASSSPPMDPNEQFF.

The chain's CDR3 is CASSQVSDYGYTF. The CDR3 DNA reads as TGTGCCAGCAGTCAAGTCTCAGACTATGGCTACACCTTC. The chain is built from TRBV25-1 and TRBJ1-2; D is undetermined. The CDR3 sequence is 13 residues long. From germline, CDR1 is MGHDK and CDR2 SYGVNS. Trimming took 5 bases from V and 3 from J, leaving 10 bases between them.

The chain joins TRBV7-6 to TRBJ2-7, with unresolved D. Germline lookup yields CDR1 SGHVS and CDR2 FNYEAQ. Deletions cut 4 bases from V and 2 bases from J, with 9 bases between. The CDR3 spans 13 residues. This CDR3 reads CASSSVQAYEQYF. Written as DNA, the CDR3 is TGTGCCAGCAGCTCCGTGCAGGCCTACGAGCAGTACTTC.

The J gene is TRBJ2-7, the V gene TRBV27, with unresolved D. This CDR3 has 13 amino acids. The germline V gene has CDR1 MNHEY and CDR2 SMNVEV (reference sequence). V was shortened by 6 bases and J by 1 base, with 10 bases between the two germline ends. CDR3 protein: CASRPLGSYEQYF. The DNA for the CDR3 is TGTGCCAGCAGACCGTTGGGGTCCTACGAGCAGTACTTC.

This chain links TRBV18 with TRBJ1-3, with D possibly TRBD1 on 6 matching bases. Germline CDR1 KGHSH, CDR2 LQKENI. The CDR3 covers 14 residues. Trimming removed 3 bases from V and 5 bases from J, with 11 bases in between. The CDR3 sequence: CASSPGQGRNTIYF. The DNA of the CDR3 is TGTGCCAGCTCACCCGGGCAGGGGAGAAACACCATATATTTT.

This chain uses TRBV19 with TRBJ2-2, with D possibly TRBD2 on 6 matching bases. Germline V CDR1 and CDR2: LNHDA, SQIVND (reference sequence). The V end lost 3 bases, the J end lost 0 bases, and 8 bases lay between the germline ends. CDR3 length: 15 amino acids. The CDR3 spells CASSIGGANTGELFF. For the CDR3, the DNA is TGTGCCAGTAGTATTGGCGGGGCGAACACCGGGGAGCTGTTTTTT.

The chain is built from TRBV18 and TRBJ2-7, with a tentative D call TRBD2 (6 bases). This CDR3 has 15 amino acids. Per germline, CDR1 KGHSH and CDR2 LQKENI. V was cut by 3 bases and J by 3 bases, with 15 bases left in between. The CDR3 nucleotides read TGTGCCAGCTCACCGCGTGGCGGGACCTTCTACGAGCAGTACTTC. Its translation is CASSPRGGTFYEQYF.

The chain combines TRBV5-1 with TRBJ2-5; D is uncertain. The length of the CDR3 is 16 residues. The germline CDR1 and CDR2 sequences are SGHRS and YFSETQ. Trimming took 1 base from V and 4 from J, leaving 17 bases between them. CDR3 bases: TGCGCCAGCAGCTTGTTGGTAGGTGGGTCCGTAGAGACCCAGTACTTC. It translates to CASSLLVGGSVETQYF.

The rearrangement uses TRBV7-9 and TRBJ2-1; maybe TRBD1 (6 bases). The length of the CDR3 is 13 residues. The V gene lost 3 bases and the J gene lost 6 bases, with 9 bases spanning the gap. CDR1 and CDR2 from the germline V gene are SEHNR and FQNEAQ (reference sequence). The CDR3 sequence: CASSFGTTNEQFF. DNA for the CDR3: TGTGCCAGCAGCTTCGGGACAACCAATGAGCAGTTCTTC.